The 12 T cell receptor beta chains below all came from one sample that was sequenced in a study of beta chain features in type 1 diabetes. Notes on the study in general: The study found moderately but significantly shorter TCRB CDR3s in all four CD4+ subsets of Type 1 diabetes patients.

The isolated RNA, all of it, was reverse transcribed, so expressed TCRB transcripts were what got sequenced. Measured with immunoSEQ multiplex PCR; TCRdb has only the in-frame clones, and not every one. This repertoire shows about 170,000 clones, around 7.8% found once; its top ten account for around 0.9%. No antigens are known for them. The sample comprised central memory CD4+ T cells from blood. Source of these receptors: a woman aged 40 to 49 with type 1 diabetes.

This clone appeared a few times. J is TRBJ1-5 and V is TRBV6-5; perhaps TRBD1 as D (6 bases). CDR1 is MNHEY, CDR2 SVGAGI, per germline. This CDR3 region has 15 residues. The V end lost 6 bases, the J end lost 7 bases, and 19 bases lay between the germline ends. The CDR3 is CASRLTQGSWQPQHF. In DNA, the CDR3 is TGTGCCAGCAGATTGACACAGGGATCTTGGCAGCCCCAGCATTTT.

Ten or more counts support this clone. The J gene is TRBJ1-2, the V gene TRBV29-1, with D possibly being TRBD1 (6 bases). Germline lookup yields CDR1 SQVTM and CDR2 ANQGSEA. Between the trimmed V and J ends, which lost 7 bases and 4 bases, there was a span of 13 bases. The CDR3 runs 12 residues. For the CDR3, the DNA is TGCAGCGAAGGGGACACGATCTATGGCTACACCTTC. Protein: CSEGDTIYGYTF.

In nucleotides, the CDR3 is TGCGCCAGCAGCCAGGAGCGAGGACAGGGAAGTGGGCAGTACTTC. Translating it yields CASSQERGQGSGQYF. The chain combines TRBV4-3 with TRBJ2-7; TRBD1 agrees at 8 bases. CDR3 length: 15 residues. Germline lookup yields CDR1 LGHNA and CDR2 YSLEER. V dropped 3 bases and J dropped 9; count of bases not matched to a gene: 13.

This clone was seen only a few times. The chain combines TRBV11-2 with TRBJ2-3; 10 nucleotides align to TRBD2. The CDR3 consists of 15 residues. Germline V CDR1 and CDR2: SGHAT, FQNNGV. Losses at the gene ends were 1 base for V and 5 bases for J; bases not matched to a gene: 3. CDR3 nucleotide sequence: TGTGCCAGCAGCTTAGTAGCGGGGGGAGGAGATACGCAGTATTTT. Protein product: CASSLVAGGGDTQYF.

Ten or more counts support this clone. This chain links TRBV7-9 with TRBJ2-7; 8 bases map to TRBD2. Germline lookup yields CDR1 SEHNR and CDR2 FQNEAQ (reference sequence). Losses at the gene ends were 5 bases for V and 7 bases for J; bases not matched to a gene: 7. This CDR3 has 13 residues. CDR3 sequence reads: CASSPGLGGEQYF. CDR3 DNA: TGTGCCAGCAGCCCGGGACTAGGGGGGGAGCAGTACTTC.

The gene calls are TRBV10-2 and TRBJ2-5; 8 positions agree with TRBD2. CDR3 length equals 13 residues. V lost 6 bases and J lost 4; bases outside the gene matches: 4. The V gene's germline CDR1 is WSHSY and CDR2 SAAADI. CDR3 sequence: CASRVAGTETQYF. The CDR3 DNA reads TGCGCCAGCAGAGTAGCGGGAACAGAGACCCAGTACTTC.

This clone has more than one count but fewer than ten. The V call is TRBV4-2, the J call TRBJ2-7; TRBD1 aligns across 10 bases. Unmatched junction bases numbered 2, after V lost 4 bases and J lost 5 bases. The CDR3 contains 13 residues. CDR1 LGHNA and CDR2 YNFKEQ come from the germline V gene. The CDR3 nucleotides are TGTGCCAGCAGCCGGGACAGGGGTGACGAGCAGTACTTC. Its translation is CASSRDRGDEQYF.

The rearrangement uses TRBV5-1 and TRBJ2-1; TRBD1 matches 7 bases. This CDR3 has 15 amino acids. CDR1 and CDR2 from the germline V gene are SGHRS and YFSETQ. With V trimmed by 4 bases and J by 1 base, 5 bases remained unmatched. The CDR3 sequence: CASSPQGPSYNEQFF. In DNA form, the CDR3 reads TGCGCCAGCAGCCCACAGGGGCCTTCCTACAATGAGCAGTTCTTC. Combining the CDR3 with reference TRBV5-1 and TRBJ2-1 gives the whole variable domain KAGVTQTPRYLIKTRGQQVTLSCSPISGHRSVSWYQQTPGQGLQFLFEYFSETQRNKGNFPGRFSGRQFSNSRSEMNVSTLELGDSALYLCASSPQGPSYNEQFFGPGTRLTVL.

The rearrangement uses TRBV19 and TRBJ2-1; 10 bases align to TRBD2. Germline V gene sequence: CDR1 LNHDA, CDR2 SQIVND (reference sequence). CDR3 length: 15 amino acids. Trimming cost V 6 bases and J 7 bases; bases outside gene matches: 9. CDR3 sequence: CASRRGGLAVNEQFF. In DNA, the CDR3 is TGTGCCAGTAGAAGGGGAGGACTAGCGGTAAATGAGCAGTTCTTC. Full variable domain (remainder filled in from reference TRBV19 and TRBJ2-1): DGGITQSPKYLFRKEGQNVTLSCEQNLNHDAMYWYRQDPGQGLRLIYYSQIVNDFQKGDIAEGYSVSREKKESFPLTVTSAQKNPTAFYLCASRRGGLAVNEQFFGPGTRLTVL.

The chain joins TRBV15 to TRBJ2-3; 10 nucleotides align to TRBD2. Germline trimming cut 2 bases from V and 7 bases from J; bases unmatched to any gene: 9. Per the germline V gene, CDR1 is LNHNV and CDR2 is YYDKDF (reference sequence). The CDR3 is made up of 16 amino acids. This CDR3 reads CATSRPLAGDRHTQYF. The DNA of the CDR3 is TGTGCCACCAGCAGACCTCTAGCGGGAGACCGGCATACGCAGTATTTT.

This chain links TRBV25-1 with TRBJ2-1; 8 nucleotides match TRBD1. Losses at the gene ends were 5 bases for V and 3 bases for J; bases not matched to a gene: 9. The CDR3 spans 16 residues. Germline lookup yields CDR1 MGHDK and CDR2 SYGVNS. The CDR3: CASSPLDRGDYNEQFF. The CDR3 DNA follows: TGTGCCAGCAGTCCTCTCGACAGGGGAGACTACAATGAGCAGTTCTTC.

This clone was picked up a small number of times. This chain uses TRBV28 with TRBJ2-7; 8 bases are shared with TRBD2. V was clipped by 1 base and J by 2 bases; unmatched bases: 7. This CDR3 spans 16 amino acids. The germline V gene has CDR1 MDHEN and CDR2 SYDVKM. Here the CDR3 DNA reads TGTGCCAGCAGTTTATCCGCCAGCGGGAGTACCTACGAGCAGTACTTC. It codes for CASSLSASGSTYEQYF.